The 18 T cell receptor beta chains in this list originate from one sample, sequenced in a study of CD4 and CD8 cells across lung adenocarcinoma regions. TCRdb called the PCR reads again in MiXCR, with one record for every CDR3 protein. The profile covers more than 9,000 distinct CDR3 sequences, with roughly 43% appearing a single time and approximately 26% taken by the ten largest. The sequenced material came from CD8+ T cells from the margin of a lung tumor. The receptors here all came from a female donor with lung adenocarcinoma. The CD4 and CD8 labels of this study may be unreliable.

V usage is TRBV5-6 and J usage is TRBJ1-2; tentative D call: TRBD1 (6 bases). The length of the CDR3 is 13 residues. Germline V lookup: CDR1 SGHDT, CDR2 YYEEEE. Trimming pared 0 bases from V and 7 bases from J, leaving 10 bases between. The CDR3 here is CASSLDWGAGYTF. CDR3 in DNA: TGTGCCAGCAGCTTGGACTGGGGGGCTGGCTACACCTTC.

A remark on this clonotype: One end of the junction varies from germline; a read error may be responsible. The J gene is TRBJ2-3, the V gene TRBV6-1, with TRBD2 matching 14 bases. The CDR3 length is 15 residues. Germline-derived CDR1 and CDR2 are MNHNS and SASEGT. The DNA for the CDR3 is TGTGCCAGCAGTGGACTAGCGGGGGGGAAAGATATGCAGTATTTT. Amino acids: CASSGLAGGKDMQYF.

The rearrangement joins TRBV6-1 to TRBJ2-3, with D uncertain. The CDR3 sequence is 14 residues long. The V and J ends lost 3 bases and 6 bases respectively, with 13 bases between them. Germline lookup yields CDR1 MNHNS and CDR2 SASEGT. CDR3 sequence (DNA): TGTGCCAGCAGTGATTTGGAGCCTAACGATACGCAGTATTTT. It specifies CASSDLEPNDTQYF.

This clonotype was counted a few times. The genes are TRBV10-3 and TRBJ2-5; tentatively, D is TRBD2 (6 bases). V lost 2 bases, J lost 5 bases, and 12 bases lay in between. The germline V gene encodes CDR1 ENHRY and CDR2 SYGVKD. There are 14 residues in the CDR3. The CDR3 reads CAISEGGMQETQYF. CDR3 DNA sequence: TGTGCCATCAGTGAGGGGGGGATGCAGGAGACCCAGTACTTC.

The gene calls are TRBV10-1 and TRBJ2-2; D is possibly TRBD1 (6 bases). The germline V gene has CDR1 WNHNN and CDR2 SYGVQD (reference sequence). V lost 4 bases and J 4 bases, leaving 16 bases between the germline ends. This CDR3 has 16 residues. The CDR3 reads CASSGTSTGSTGELFF. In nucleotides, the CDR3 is TGCGCCAGCAGTGGAACCTCCACAGGGAGCACCGGGGAGCTGTTTTTT.

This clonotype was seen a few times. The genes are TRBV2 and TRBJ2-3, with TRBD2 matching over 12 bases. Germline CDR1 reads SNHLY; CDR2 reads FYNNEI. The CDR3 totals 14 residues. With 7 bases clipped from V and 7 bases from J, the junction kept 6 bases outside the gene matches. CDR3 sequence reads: CASTRLAGDNTQYF. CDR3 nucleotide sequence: TGTGCCAGCACCCGACTAGCGGGGGACAATACGCAGTATTTT.

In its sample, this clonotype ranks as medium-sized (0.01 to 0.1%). The CDR3: CASSFIAGGHTGELFF. CDR3 coding DNA: TGTGCCAGCAGTTTCATAGCGGGGGGGCATACCGGGGAGCTGTTTTTT. The chain joins TRBV6-5 to TRBJ2-2; 11 bases are shared with TRBD2. The CDR3 contains 16 residues. Germline assignment: CDR1 MNHEY and CDR2 SVGAGI. With V trimmed by 4 bases and J by 5 bases, 6 bases remained unmatched.

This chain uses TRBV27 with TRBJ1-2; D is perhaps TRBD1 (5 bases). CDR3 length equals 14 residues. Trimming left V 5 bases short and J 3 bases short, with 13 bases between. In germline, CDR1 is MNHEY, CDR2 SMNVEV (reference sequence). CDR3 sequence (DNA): TGTGCCAGCAGTCCGAGGGGACCTCACTATGGCTACACCTTC. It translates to CASSPRGPHYGYTF.

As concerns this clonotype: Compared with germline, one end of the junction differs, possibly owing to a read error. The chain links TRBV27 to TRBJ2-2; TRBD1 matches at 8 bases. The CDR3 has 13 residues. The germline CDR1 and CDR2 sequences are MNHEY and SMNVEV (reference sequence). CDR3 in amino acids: CASTRTGTEEQFF. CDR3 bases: TGTGCCAGCACCAGGACAGGGACAGAGGAGCAGTTTTTT.

The CDR3 region is CASRRTGGETQYF. CDR3 DNA: TGTGCCAGCAGGAGAACAGGGGGGGAGACCCAGTACTTC. The chain links TRBV27 to TRBJ2-5; 8 nucleotides agree with TRBD1. This CDR3 has 13 amino acids. From germline, CDR1 is MNHEY and CDR2 SMNVEV (reference sequence). With V trimmed by 6 bases and J by 5 bases, 5 bases remained unmatched.

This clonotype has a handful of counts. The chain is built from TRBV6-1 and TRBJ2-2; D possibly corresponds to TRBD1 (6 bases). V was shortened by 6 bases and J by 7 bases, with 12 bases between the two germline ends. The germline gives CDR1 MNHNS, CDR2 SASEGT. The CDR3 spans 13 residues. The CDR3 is CASSGQWDGELFF. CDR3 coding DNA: TGTGCCAGCAGCGGACAGTGGGACGGGGAGCTGTTTTTT.

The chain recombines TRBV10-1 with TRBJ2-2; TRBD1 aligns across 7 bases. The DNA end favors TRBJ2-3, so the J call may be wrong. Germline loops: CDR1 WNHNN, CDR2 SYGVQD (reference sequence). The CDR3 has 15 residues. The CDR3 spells CASSEVKVSTGEQYF. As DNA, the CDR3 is TGCGCCAGCAGTGAGGTTAAAGTTAGCACAGGGGAGCAGTATTTT.

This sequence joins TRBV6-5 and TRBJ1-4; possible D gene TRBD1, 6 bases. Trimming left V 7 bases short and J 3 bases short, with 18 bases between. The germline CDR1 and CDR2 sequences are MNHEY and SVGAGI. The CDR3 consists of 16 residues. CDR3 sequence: CASTNRGGDSNEKLFF. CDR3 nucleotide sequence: TGTGCCAGCACTAACCGAGGGGGGGACTCTAATGAAAAACTGTTTTTT.

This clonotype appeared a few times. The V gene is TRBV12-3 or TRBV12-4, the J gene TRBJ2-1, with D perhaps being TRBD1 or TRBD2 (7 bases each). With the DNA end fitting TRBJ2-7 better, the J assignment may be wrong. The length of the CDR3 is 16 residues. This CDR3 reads CASGERGAGGYYEQYF. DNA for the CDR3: TGTGCCAGCGGGGAACGGGGGGCAGGGGGGTACTACGAGCAGTACTTC.

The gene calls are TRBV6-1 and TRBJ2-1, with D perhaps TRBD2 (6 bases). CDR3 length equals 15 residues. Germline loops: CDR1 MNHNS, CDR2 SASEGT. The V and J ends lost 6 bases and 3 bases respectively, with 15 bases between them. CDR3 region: CASRSPSANYNEQFF. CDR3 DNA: TGTGCCAGCAGGAGCCCTAGCGCAAACTACAATGAGCAGTTCTTC.

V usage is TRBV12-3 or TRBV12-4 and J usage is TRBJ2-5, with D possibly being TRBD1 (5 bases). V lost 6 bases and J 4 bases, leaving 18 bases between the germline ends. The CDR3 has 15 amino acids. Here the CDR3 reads CASSPQGSARETQYF. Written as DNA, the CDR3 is TGTGCCAGCAGCCCCCAGGGATCAGCGCGAGAGACCCAGTACTTC.

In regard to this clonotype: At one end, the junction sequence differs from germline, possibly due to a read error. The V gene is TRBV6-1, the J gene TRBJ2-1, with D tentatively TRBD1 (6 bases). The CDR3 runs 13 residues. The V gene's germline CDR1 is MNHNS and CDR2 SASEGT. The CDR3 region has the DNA TGTGCCAGCAGTGTTGACAGGAACAATGCGCAGTATTTC. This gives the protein CASSVDRNNAQYF.

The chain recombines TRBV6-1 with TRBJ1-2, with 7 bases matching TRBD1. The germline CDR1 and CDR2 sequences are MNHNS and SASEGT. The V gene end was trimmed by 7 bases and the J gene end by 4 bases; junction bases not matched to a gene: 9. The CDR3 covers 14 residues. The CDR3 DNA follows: TGTGCCAGCACTAGAGAAGGGGGCAGCTATGGCTACACCTTC. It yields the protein CASTREGGSYGYTF.